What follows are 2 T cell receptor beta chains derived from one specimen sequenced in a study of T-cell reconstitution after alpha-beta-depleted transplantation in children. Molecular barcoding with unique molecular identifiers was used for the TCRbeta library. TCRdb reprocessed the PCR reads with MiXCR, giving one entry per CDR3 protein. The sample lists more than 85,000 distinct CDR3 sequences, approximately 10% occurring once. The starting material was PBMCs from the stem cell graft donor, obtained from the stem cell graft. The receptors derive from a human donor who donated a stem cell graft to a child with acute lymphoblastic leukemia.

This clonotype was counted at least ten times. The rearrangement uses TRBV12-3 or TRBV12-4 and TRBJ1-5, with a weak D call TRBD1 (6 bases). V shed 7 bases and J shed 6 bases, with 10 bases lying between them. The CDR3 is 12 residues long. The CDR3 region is CASTSRGQPQHF. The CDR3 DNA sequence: TGTGCCAGCACCAGCAGGGGTCAGCCCCAGCATTTT.

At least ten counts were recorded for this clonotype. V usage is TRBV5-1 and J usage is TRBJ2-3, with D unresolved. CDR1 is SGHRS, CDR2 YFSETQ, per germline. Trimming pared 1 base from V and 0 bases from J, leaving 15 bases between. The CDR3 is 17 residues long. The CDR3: CASSLTPRIASTDTQYF. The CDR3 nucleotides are TGCGCCAGCAGCTTGACCCCTCGGATCGCCAGCACAGATACGCAGTATTTT.